Given below is one T cell receptor (beta chain) in context. This entry is derived from a study of cytotoxic CD8 clonotypes in ibrutinib-treated CLL. For the study at large: In all, under twelve patients were relapsed/refractory, 15 were treatment-naive and about 18 were IGHV unmutated. Response material was collected after a median around 12 months of treatment, range 6 to 36.

The planned depth of sequencing spanned 1 in 200,000 to 1 in 1 million T cells. The data were produced by immunoSEQ multiplex PCR, yet TCRdb's version contains in-frame clones alone and is incomplete. Among approximately 300,000 clones listed, 80% were seen once. The source is a human donor with chronic lymphocytic leukemia. The sample here was PBMCs, taken before ibrutinib treatment.

Here the CDR3 reads CASSQDRLLSYEQYF. The CDR3 region has the DNA TGCGCCAGCAGCCAAGATCGCCTACTCTCCTACGAGCAGTACTTC. The V and J genes are TRBV4-3 and TRBJ2-7; D gene ambiguous. This CDR3 comprises 15 residues. Germline loops: CDR1 LGHNA, CDR2 YSLEER. V lost 0 bases and J lost 0, with 9 bases in between.